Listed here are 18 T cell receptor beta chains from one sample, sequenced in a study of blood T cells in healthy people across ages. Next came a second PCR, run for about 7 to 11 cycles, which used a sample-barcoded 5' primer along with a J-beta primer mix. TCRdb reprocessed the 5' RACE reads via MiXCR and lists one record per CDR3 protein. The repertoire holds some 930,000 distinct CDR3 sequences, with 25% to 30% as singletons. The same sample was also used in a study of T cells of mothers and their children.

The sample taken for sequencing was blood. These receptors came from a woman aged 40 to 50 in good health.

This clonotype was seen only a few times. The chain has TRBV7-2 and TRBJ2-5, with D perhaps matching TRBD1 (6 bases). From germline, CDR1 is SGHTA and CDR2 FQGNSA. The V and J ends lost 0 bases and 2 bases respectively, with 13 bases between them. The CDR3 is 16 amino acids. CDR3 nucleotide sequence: TGTGCCAGCAGCTTAGCGAGGGGGAGAGATCAAGAGACCCAGTACTTC. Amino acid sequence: CASSLARGRDQETQYF.

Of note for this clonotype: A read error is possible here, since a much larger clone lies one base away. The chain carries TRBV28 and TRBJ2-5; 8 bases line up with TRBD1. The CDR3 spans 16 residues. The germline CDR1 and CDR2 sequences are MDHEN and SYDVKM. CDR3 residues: CASSQRGTGQQEPQYF. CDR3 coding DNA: TGTGCCAGCAGCCAGAGGGGGACAGGTCAACAAGAGCCCCAGTACTTC.

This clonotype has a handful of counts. CDR3 DNA: TGTGCCAGCAGCTCGGACCTACAGGGAATGGGCTATGGCTACACCTTC. Protein sequence: CASSSDLQGMGYGYTF. V is TRBV7-9 and J is TRBJ1-2; a possible D gene is TRBD1 (6 bases). Trimming shortened V by 4 bases and J by 4 bases, and 19 bases separated the two germline ends. This CDR3 region has 16 residues. Germline CDR1 SEHNR, CDR2 FQNEAQ (reference sequence).

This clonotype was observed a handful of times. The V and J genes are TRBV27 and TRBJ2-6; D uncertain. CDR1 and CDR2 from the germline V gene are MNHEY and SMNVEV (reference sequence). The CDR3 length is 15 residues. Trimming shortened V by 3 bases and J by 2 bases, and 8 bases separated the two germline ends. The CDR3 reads CASSLDAAGANVLTF. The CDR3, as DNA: TGTGCCAGCAGTTTGGACGCCGCTGGGGCCAACGTCCTGACTTTC.

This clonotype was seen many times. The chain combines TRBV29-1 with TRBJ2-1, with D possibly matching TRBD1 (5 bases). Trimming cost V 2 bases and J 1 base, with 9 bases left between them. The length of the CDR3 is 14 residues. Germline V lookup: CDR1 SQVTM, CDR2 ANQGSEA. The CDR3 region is CSVEYKGSYNEQFF. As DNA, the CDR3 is TGCAGCGTTGAATACAAGGGGTCCTACAATGAGCAGTTCTTC.

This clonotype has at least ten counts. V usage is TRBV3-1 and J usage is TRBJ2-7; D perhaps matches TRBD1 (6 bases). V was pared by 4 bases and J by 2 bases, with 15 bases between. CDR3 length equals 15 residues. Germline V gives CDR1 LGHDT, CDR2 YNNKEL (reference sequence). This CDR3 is CASSPRWDTPYEQYF. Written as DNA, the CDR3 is TGTGCCAGCAGCCCCCGGTGGGACACTCCCTACGAGCAGTACTTC.

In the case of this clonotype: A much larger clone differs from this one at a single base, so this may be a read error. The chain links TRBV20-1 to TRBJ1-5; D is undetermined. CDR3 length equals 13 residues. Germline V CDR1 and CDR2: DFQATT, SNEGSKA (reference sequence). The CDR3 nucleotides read TGCAGTGCTACGGACTCACGGAATCTGCCCCAGCATTTT. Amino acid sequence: CSATDSRNLPQHF.

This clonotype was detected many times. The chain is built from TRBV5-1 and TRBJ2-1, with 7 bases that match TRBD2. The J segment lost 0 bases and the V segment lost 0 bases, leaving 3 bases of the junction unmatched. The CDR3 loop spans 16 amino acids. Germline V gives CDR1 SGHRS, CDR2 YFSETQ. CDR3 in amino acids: CASSLDGGSSYNEQFF. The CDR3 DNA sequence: TGCGCCAGCAGCTTGGACGGGGGGAGCTCCTACAATGAGCAGTTCTTC.

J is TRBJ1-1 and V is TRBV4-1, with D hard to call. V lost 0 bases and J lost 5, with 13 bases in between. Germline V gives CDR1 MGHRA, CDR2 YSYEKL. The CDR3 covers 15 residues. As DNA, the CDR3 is TGCGCCAGCAGCCAAGATCACGGGGAAGGGACTGAAGCTTTCTTT. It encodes CASSQDHGEGTEAFF.

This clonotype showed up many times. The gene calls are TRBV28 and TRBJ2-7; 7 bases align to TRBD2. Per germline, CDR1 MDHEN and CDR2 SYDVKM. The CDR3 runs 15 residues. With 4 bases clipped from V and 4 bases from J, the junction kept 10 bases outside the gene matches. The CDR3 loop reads CASSSPGGGLYEQYF. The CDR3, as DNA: TGTGCCAGCAGTTCCCCTGGTGGGGGACTATACGAGCAGTACTTC.

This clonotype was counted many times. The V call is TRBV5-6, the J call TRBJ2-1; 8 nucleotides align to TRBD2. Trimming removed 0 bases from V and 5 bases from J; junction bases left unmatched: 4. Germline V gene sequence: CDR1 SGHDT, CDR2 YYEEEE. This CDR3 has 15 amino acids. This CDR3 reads CASSLVAGFDNEQFF. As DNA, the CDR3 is TGTGCCAGCAGCTTGGTAGCGGGGTTCGACAATGAGCAGTTCTTC.

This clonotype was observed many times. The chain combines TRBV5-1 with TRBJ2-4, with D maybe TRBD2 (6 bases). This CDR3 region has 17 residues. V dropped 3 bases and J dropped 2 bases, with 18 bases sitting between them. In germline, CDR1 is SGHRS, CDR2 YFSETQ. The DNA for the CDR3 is TGCGCCAGCAGCTCGGGACTCCAGGAGGGACCCAAAAACATTCAGTACTTC. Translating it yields CASSSGLQEGPKNIQYF.

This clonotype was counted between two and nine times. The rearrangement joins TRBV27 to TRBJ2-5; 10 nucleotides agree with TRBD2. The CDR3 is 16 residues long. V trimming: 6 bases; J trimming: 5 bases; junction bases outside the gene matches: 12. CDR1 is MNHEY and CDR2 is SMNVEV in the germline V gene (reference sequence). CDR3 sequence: CASRPTLGTSAETQYF. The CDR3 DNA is TGTGCCAGCAGACCTACTCTTGGGACTAGCGCCGAGACCCAGTACTTC.

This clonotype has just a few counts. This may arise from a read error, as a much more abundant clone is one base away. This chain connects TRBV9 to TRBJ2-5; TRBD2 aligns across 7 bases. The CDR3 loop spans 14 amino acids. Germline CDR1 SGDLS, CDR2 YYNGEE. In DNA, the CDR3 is TGTGCCGGCAGCCCTGGGGGGGACCAAGAGACCCAGTACTTC. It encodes CAGSPGGDQETQYF.

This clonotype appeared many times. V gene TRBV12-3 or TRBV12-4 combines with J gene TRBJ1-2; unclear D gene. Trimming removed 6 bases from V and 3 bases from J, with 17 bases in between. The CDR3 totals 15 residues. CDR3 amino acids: CASSQGGRLDYGYTF. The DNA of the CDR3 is TGTGCCAGCAGCCAAGGTGGACGGTTAGACTATGGCTACACCTTC.

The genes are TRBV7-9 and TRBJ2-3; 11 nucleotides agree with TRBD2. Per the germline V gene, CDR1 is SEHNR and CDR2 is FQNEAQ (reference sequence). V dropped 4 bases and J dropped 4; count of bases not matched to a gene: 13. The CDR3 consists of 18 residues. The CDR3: CASSSSLLAGGTPDTQYF. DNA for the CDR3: TGTGCCAGCAGCTCGTCCCTCCTAGCGGGGGGTACCCCAGATACGCAGTATTTT.

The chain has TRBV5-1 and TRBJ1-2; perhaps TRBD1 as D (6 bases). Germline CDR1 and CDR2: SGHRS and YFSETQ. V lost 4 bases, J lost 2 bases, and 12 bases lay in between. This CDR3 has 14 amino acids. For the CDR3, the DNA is TGCGCCAGCAGCGAACAGGGAGGGAACTATGGCTACACCTTC. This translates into CASSEQGGNYGYTF.

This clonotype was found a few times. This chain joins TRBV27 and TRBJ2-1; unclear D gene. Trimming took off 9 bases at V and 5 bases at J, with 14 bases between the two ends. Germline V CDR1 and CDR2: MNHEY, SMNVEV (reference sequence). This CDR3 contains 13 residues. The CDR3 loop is CASPGVKDNEQFF. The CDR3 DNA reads TGTGCCAGTCCCGGTGTTAAGGACAATGAGCAGTTCTTC.